This record concerns one T cell receptor (beta chain) sequence. The sample originates from a study of OX40 agonist ivuxolimab in advanced cancers. This CDR3 is built from 16 residues. Germline CDR1 reads WSHSY; CDR2 reads SAAADI. The germline V and J ends were trimmed by 0 bases and 3 bases, with 14 bases remaining between them. Produced via immunoSEQ multiplex PCR; TCRdb's table is partial and in-frame only. The sample has some 60,000 clones; roughly nine tenths are singletons. Material: CD4+ or CD8+ T cells sorted from blood, obtained in a trial of the OX40 agonist ivuxolimab. V and J are TRBV10-2 and TRBJ1-1; a weak D match, TRBD1 (6 bases). This sequence was found in an adult with an advanced solid tumor such as melanoma, head and neck, liver or kidney cancer. CDR3 sequence: CASSESKGGTDTEAFF. In DNA form, the CDR3 reads TGCGCCAGCAGTGAGTCGAAGGGGGGAACTGACACTGAAGCTTTCTTT.